These T cell receptor beta chains were read from a single sample in a study of human T cells and chemical hapten exposure. In TCRdb, the RACE reads were re-called with MiXCR into one record per CDR3 protein. The data show roughly 180,000 distinct CDR3 sequences, around 15% seen once. Source: whole blood, taken in connection with sensitization to the hapten diphenylcyclopropenone (DPC). These receptors were collected from a woman in her twenties or thirties with alopecia areata. Some clones in this sample may be carry-over from other donors' samples. CDR3s include the opening cysteine and the closing phenylalanine or tryptophan. A D gene is named only where the DNA matches it firmly. The size entry is marked missing in some rows and otherwise reads once, few, many or a size class.

v_call	d_call	clone_size	j_call	cdr3_nt	cdr3_aa
TRBV7-3	TRBD2	few	TRBJ2-1	TGTGCCAGCAGCTTAAAAGCTAGCGGCGGTTACAATGAGCAGTTCTTC	CASSLKASGGYNEQFF
TRBV14	TRBD1	.	TRBJ1-4	TGTGCCAGCAGCCAACGGCAGGGGGAGAGGTTTGATGAAAAACTGTTTTTT	CASSQRQGERFDEKLFF
TRBV7-9	TRBD1	many	TRBJ1-6	TGTGCCAGCAGCTCGTTCGGGACAGGGGGTTCACCCCTCCACTTT	CASSSFGTGGSPLHF
TRBV6-1	.	.	TRBJ2-7	TGTGCCAGCAGTAGGCTGGGGAGCTCCTACGAGCAGTACTTC	CASSRLGSSYEQYF
TRBV5-1	.	few	TRBJ2-3	TGCGCCAGCAGCTTGTCGCGGGGAGGCCCAGATACGCAGTATTTT	CASSLSRGGPDTQYF
TRBV27	TRBD2	.	TRBJ2-1	TGTGCCAGCAGTTGGAGTAGCGGGAGGACGAGTGAGCAGTTCTTC	CASSWSSGRTSEQFF
TRBV12-3/TRBV12-4	.	few	TRBJ1-2	TGTGCCAGCAGTGAACAAAGGGACGCCCTTAACTATGGCTACACCTTC	CASSEQRDALNYGYTF
TRBV7-2	.	.	TRBJ2-4	TGTGCCAGCAGCTTAGGGACAGGAGGGGGCATTCAGTACTTC	CASSLGTGGGIQYF
TRBV6-2/TRBV6-3	.	many	TRBJ1-4	TGTGCCAGCAGTCCGCGGGAAAAACTGTTTTTT	CASSPREKLFF
TRBV5-8	TRBD2	many	TRBJ2-3	TGTGCCAGCAGCAAGGGACTAGGAGGGGATACGCAGTATTTT	CASSKGLGGDTQYF
TRBV12-3/TRBV12-4	.	many	TRBJ1-6	TGTGCCAGCAGTTTAGGGACGGCCAATTCACCCCTCCACTTT	CASSLGTANSPLHF
TRBV5-1	.	.	TRBJ2-2	TGCGCCAGCAGCTCTGTAGCGGTCGCGAACACCGGGGAGCTGTTTTTT	CASSSVAVANTGELFF
TRBV6-5	.	.	TRBJ1-2	TGTGCCGTCTCAAGCCGGGGGCTGGAATACTATGGCTACACCTTC	CAVSSRGLEYYGYTF
TRBV5-5	.	.	TRBJ2-2	TGTGCCAGCGGAGCGAGGAACACCGGGGAGCTGTTTTTT	CASGARNTGELFF
TRBV5-1	TRBD2	.	TRBJ2-5	TGCGCCAGCAGCTCCGGGAGGGGCTACCAAGAGACCCAGTACTTC	CASSSGRGYQETQYF
TRBV27	.	few	TRBJ2-1	TGTGCCAGCAGGCCCTTAGATTCGGATGAGCAGTTCTTC	CASRPLDSDEQFF
TRBV7-2	.	.	TRBJ1-5	TGTGCCAGCAGCTTATATCAGAATCAGCCCCAGCATTTT	CASSLYQNQPQHF
TRBV7-9	TRBD1	many	TRBJ1-5	TGTGCCAGCAGCCCACAGGGGGATCAGCCCCAGCATTTT	CASSPQGDQPQHF
TRBV5-6	.	few	TRBJ2-5	TGTGCCAGCAGCCTACGGAGGGGTACCTCCCAAGAGACCCAGTACTTC	CASSLRRGTSQETQYF
TRBV9	.	many	TRBJ2-3	TGTGCCAGCAGCGTAGGTGAGGGCCGCACAGATACGCAGTATTTT	CASSVGEGRTDTQYF
TRBV28	.	.	TRBJ1-4	TGTGCCAGCAGTTTAAGCGGATCGTGGGAAAAACTGTTTTTT	CASSLSGSWEKLFF
TRBV7-2	.	many	TRBJ1-2	TGTGCCAGCAGCCAATTGATGAGCGGCTACACCTTC	CASSQLMSGYTF
TRBV20-1	.	many	TRBJ2-7	TGCAGTGCTAGAGACGGCACGGCCTACGAGCAGTACTTC	CSARDGTAYEQYF
TRBV14	.	few	TRBJ2-7	TGTGCCAGCAGCCAAGTCTGGGAAGAGCAGTACTTC	CASSQVWEEQYF
TRBV6-5	.	few	TRBJ1-4	TGTGCCAGCACCTGGACAGCAACTAATGAAAAACTGTTTTTT	CASTWTATNEKLFF
TRBV6-2/TRBV6-3	TRBD2	few	TRBJ2-7	TGTGCCAGCAGCCCCGGGACTAGCCTGCGCGAGCAGTACTTC	CASSPGTSLREQYF
TRBV10-3	.	.	TRBJ2-7	TGTGCCATCAGTGAGTCGGAGGGAGCTCGTTGGGAGCAGTACTTC	CAISESEGARWEQYF
TRBV29-1	.	many	TRBJ1-1	TGCAGCGTTGTGGTTTGGGGCAGGGAAACTGAAGCTTTCTTT	CSVVVWGRETEAFF
TRBV12-3/TRBV12-4	TRBD2	once	TRBJ2-1	TGTGCCAGCAGTCCTAGCCGGCGGGGGGGCCTCGATGAGCAGTTCTTC	CASSPSRRGGLDEQFF
TRBV20-1	TRBD2	many	TRBJ2-5	TGCAGTGCTAGAGGGGCCTCCGGGACTAGGGCTGGAGAGACCCAGTACTTC	CSARGASGTRAGETQYF
TRBV7-8	.	many	TRBJ2-3	TGTGCCAGCAGCTCGGATACGCAGTATTTT	CASSSDTQYF
TRBV4-2	.	many	TRBJ1-1	TGTGCCAGCAGCCAAGGCGCGGGGGCCGACACTGAAGCTTTCTTT	CASSQGAGADTEAFF
TRBV7-3	.	few	TRBJ1-1	TGTGCCAGCAGCTTAAAACTGGTCGCTTTCTTT	CASSLKLVAFF
TRBV11-2	.	few	TRBJ2-4	TGTGCCAGCAGCTTAGCTAGCAGGGGAAACATTCAGTACTTC	CASSLASRGNIQYF
TRBV12-3/TRBV12-4	TRBD1	few	TRBJ2-2	TGTGCCAGCAGTTTGGGGACAGGGGACACCGGGGAGCTGTTTTTT	CASSLGTGDTGELFF
TRBV10-3	.	many	TRBJ2-1	TGTGCCGGGGGGGGCCGCCATGAGCAGTTCTTC	CAGGGRHEQFF
TRBV20-1	TRBD2	.	TRBJ2-1	TGCAGTACTCATAGCGGGAGTCCCCATGAGCAGTTCTTC	CSTHSGSPHEQFF
TRBV5-1	.	.	TRBJ2-6	TGCGCCAGCAGCCCAGAAAAAGGGAGCTCTGGGGCCAACGTCCTGACTTTC	CASSPEKGSSGANVLTF
TRBV3-1	.	few	TRBJ1-2	TGTGCCAGCAGCCAAGACGAAGGGAACTATGGCTACACCTTC	CASSQDEGNYGYTF
TRBV11-3	TRBD1	few	TRBJ2-1	TGTGCCAGCAGCACCCCTGGGACAGGTAGATTAAATGAGCAGTTCTTC	CASSTPGTGRLNEQFF
TRBV18	.	few	TRBJ1-1	TGTGCCAGCTCACAACAGTCGAACACTGAAGCTTTCTTT	CASSQQSNTEAFF
TRBV29-1	TRBD2	few	TRBJ2-5	TGCAGCACGGCGGGGGGGCGAGAGACCCAGTACTTC	CSTAGGRETQYF
TRBV12-3/TRBV12-4	.	many	TRBJ2-1	TGTGCCAGCAGTTTGGTGGCGGGGAGTTACAATGAGCAGTTCTTC	CASSLVAGSYNEQFF
TRBV2	.	.	TRBJ1-1	TGTGCCAGCAGTGAATTCCCGGGGGACACTGAAGCTTTCTTT	CASSEFPGDTEAFF
TRBV29-1	TRBD2	.	TRBJ2-3	TGCAGCGTTACAGTGCTAGCGGTAGGAAGAGATACGCAGTATTTT	CSVTVLAVGRDTQYF
TRBV6-6	.	.	TRBJ1-4	TGTGCCAGCAGTTACGGGGGGATCTCCGAATCGGAAAACCTGTTTTTT	CASSYGGISESENLFF
TRBV20-1	.	.	TRBJ1-2	TGCAGTGCTCAGACCGGTCTCTATGGCTACACCTTC	CSAQTGLYGYTF
TRBV6-2/TRBV6-3	.	.	TRBJ2-6	TGTGCCAGCAGTTACTTCCTAGAGGCCAACGTCCTGACTTTC	CASSYFLEANVLTF
TRBV29-1	TRBD1	few	TRBJ2-7	TGCAGCGTTGCGGGGGCCACAGGGGGCGCTTCCTACGAGCAGTACTTC	CSVAGATGGASYEQYF
TRBV29-1	.	few	TRBJ2-2	TGCAGCGTTGGAGGAAACAGGAACACCGGGGAGCTGTTTTTT	CSVGGNRNTGELFF
TRBV7-9	.	.	TRBJ2-2	TGTGCCAGCAGCTTCCGGGGGTCCGGGGAGCTGTTTTTT	CASSFRGSGELFF
TRBV7-2	TRBD2	.	TRBJ2-2	TGTGCCAGCAGCTTGCCGCGGCTAGCGGGGTACACCGGGGAGCTGTTTTTT	CASSLPRLAGYTGELFF
TRBV11-1	.	.	TRBJ1-1	TGTGCCAGCAGCCGGAAGAGGAACACTGAAGCTTTCTTT	CASSRKRNTEAFF
TRBV2	.	few	TRBJ1-4	TGTGCCAGCAGTGAAAGGCCGACAAATGAAAAACTGTTTTTT	CASSERPTNEKLFF
TRBV29-1	TRBD1	.	TRBJ2-7	TGCAGCGCCGGACAGGGGGCCTCCTACGAGCAGTACTTC	CSAGQGASYEQYF
TRBV12-5	TRBD1	few	TRBJ1-5	TGTGCTAGTGGTTTGCTCGTTTGGGACAGGGGTAGCAATCAGCCCCAGCATTTT	CASGLLVWDRGSNQPQHF
TRBV19	TRBD1	few	TRBJ1-5	TGTGCCAGTAGTATGCCCCCAGGGGGCAGGGCCCAGCATTTT	CASSMPPGGRAQHF